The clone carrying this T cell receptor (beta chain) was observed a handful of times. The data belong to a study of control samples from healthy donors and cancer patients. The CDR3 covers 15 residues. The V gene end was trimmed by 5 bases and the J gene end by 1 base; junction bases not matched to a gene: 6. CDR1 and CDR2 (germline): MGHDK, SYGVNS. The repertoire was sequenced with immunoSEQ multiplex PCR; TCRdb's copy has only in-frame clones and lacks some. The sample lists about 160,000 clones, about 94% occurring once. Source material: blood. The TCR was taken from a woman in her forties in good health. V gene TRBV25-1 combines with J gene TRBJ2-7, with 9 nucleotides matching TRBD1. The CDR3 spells CASSSGTGSSYEQYF. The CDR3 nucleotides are TGTGCCAGCAGTTCCGGGACAGGGTCGTCCTACGAGCAGTACTTC.